These T cell receptor beta chains were read from a single sample in a study of T-cell reconstitution after alpha-beta-depleted transplantation in children. Using its own MiXCR run on the PCR reads, TCRdb lists one record per CDR3 protein. The sample shows around 300,000 distinct CDR3 sequences, over 20% of them seen only once. The specimen comprised PBMCs, mostly from graft donor cells, sampled 180 days after TCRalphabeta/CD19-depleted stem cell transplant. The receptors derive from a male patient younger than 18 who had a stem cell transplant for acute lymphoblastic leukemia, so the T cells may come from the graft donor. The CDR3 runs from the conserved cysteine through the conserved F or W. D genes are given only for firm matches.

d_call v_call cdr3_aa
. TRBV5-1 CASSLAWLDPNTGELFF
. TRBV7-2 CASSLLSFEQFF
TRBD2 TRBV28 CASRGLATYEQYF
. TRBV27 CASSYAGGYEQYF
TRBD2 TRBV7-3 CASSLEGGRSYEQYF
. TRBV7-6 CASSHGGGLSYEQYF
TRBD2 TRBV12-3/TRBV12-4 CASRLTSGTETQYF
. TRBV7-2 CASSPSTGSPLHF
. TRBV6-1 CASREIATNEKLFF
. TRBV4-2 CASSQEAGNSPLHF
TRBD2 TRBV5-1 CASSLAPRGLAGARSIHEQYF
TRBD1 TRBV6-1 CASSEGDRVLQPQHF
TRBD2 TRBV5-1 CASSQRLAGSYEQYF
TRBD2 TRBV7-9 CASSSAGTSGRNEQFF
. TRBV24-1 CATSENYEQYF
TRBD2 TRBV5-1 CASSTPGTSGRSEQFF
. TRBV12-3/TRBV12-4 CASSFSGGRSPLHF
. TRBV9 CASSPPGGSYEQYF
TRBD2 TRBV9 CASSGTSSEQFF
. TRBV7-9 CASSLIGGQETQYF
. TRBV27 CASKVRAGAQPQHF
. TRBV6-1 CASSEWETQYF
. TRBV7-2 CASSPRGALMYQETQYF
. TRBV2 CASKDTRTRLGEQYF
. TRBV6-5 CASSYSGREQPQHF
TRBD2 TRBV12-3/TRBV12-4 CASSPISGRGETQYF
TRBD1 TRBV9 CASSPTTGGADTQYF
TRBD2 TRBV5-1 CASSSLAGVIYNEQFF
. TRBV3-1 CASSPPNRVGTEAFF
. TRBV3-1 CASSPFQSAGELFF
TRBD2 TRBV10-3 CAITGTSGYNEQFF
. TRBV4-1 CASSQPGRRPEQYF
. TRBV11-2 CASSSRTAYNEQFF
TRBD1 TRBV7-2 CASSLRTGTNYGYTF
. TRBV5-1 CASSLVVTMNTEAFF
. TRBV10-1 CASGDFDYEQYF
. TRBV10-2 CAVSPGHEQFF
. TRBV6-2/TRBV6-3 CASIQESGANVLTF
TRBD2 TRBV5-1 CASSRGLAGATGELFF
TRBD2 TRBV5-1 CASSPPAHLAESTDTQYF
TRBD2 TRBV11-2 CATAPAGGNIQYF
. TRBV30 CAWSARGVRKETQYF
TRBD2 TRBV5-1 CASSPWREGLNGELFF
TRBD2 TRBV4-2 CASSQPGLASDTQYF
. TRBV5-1 CASSLRQGSRTEAFF
. TRBV29-1 CSVVRDTSSCNEQFF
TRBD1 TRBV29-1 CSVALTGNYGYTF
TRBD2 TRBV19 CASSKGLADNQETQYF
TRBD1 TRBV9 CASSVVGQGYGYTF
. TRBV7-2 CASSPPLVPDTQYF
. TRBV3-1 CASSQDSQTKNIQYF
TRBD2 TRBV4-1 CASSREGSGTSASEQYF
. TRBV4-1 CASSQGLYNEQFF